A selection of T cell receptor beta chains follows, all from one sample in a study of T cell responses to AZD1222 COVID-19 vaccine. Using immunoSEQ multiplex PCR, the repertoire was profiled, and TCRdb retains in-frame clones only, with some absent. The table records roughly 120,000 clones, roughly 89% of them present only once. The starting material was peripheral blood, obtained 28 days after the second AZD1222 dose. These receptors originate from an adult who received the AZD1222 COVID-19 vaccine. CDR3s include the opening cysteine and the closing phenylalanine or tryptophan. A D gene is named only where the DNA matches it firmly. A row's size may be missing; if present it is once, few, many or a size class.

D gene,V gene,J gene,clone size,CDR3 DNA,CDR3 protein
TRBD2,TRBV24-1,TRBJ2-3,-,TGTGCCACCAGTGATTTGATGAGTAGCGGGGGAGATACGCAGTATTTT,CATSDLMSSGGDTQYF
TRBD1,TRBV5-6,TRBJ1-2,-,TGTGCCAGCAGCTTGGTAGAGGGGGCGCTGTTATTCTCTAACTATGGCTACACCTTC,CASSLVEGALLFSNYGYTF
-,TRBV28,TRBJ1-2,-,TGTGCCAGCACTCACAGGGCGGGCTATGGCTACACCTTC,CASTHRAGYGYTF
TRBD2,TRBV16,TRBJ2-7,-,TGTGCCAGCAGCCCCTACTCTAGCGGGAGGGCCTCTGAAGCCTACGAGCAGTACTTC,CASSPYSSGRASEAYEQYF
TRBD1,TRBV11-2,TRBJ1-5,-,TGTGCCAGCAGCATGGGACAGGGTAGCAATCAGCCCCAGCATTTT,CASSMGQGSNQPQHF
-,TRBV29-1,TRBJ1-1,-,TGCAGCGTTGAGGTTTGGGGGATCGTTTTGAACACTGAAGCTTTCTTT,CSVEVWGIVLNTEAFF
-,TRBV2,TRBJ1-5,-,TGTGCCAGCAGTGAAATGGGGGGGAGCGTGGTCCGTCAGCCCCAGCATTTT,CASSEMGGSVVRQPQHF
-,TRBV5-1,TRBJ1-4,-,TGCGCCAGCAGCTTGGCAAGGGGGGATGAAAAACTGTTTTTT,CASSLARGDEKLFF
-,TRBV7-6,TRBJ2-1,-,TGTGCCAGCAGTTCATCGGGGGGCTCAAGCTCCTACAATGAGCAGTTCTTC,CASSSSGGSSSYNEQFF
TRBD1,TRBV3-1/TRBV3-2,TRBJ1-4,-,TGTGCCAGCAGCCAGCGGACAGGGCGACTGTTTTTT,CASSQRTGRLFF
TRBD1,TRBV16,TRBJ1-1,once,TGTGCCAGCAGCCAATCGCCCGCAGGGGGCGCGGGGAACACTGAAGCTTTCTTT,CASSQSPAGGAGNTEAFF
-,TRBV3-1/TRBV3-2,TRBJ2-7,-,TGTGCCAGCAGCCAAGCCACGGGGGACTACGAGCAGTACTTC,CASSQATGDYEQYF
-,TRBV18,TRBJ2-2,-,TGTGCCAGCTCTCCTTTACTAGCCCCGGGGACCGGGGAGCTGTTTTTT,CASSPLLAPGTGELFF
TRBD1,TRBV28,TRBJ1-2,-,TGTGCCAGCGACCAAGGACAGGACTATGGCTACACCTTC,CASDQGQDYGYTF
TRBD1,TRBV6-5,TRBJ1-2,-,TGTGCCAGCAGTTACTCCCGACAGGGAATAGGGTATGGCTACACCTTC,CASSYSRQGIGYGYTF
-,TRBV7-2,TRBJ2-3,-,TGTGCCAGCAGCTTCACTAGCCGGGGTAACACAGATACGCAGTATTTT,CASSFTSRGNTDTQYF
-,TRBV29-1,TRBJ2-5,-,TGCAGCATTGGATCGCCCCCCGAGACCCAGTACTTC,CSIGSPPETQYF
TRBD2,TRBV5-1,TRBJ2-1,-,TGCGCCAGCAGCTTGGGTGGGCTCCCACTCGGCGGGGGATCCTACAATGAGCAGTTCTTC,CASSLGGLPLGGGSYNEQFF
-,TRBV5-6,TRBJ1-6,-,TGTGCCAGCAGCTTGGGAGGTGGCACGGATTCACCCCTCCACTTT,CASSLGGGTDSPLHF
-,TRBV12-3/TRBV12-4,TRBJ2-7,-,TGTGCCAGCAGTTCACTCTCCTACGAGCAGTACTTC,CASSSLSYEQYF
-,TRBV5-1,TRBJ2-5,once,TGCGCCAGCAGCTTGACGCCAGGGCTGGCTGGGGAGACCCAGTACTTC,CASSLTPGLAGETQYF
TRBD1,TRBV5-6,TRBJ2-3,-,TGTGCCAGCAGCGCTTACCAGGGGGCTGGCACAGATACGCAGTATTTT,CASSAYQGAGTDTQYF
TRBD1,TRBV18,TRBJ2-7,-,TGTGCCAGCTCACCTAGGAACAGGGGGCTCGAAAGCTCCTACGAGCAGTACTTC,CASSPRNRGLESSYEQYF
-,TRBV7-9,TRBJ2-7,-,TGTGCCAGCAGCCCGCGTGTGGGCGACTACGAGCAGTACTTC,CASSPRVGDYEQYF
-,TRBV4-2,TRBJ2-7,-,TGTGCCAGCAGCGATGACAGTTACGAGCAGTACTTC,CASSDDSYEQYF
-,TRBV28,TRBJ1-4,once,TGTGCCAGCAAGTCTACCGGGTCGGGGGCTGGGGAAAAACTGTTTTTT,CASKSTGSGAGEKLFF
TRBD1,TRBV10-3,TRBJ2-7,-,TGTGCCATCAGTGGGGGACAGGGCGGGATGGCCGAGCAGTACTTC,CAISGGQGGMAEQYF
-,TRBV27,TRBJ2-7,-,TGTGCCAGCAGTTTAGGGCTGCGAGGCTACGAGCAGTACTTC,CASSLGLRGYEQYF
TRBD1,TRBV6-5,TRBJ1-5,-,TGTGCCAGCAGTAGCCGGGACAGATATCAGCCCCAGCATTTT,CASSSRDRYQPQHF
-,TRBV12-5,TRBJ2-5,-,TGTGCTAGTGGCGTAGAGACCCAGTACTTC,CASGVETQYF
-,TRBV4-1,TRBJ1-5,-,TGCGCCAGCAGCCAAGAGTGGCCAGGCAATCAGCCCCAGCATTTT,CASSQEWPGNQPQHF
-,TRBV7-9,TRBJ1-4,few,TGTGCCAGCAGCGATAACCCCAATGAAAAACTGTTTTTT,CASSDNPNEKLFF
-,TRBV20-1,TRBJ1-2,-,TGCAGTGCTACAACCGACTATGGCTACACCTTC,CSATTDYGYTF
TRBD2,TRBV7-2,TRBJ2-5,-,TGTGCCAGCAGCCCCCGGACTAGCGGGGGGGAGACCCAGTACTTC,CASSPRTSGGETQYF
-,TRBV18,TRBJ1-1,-,TGTGCCAGCTCACCACCGGGGTTGGAAGGCACTGAAGCTTTCTTT,CASSPPGLEGTEAFF
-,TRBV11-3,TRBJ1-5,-,TGTGCCAGCAGCGCAGGGCTTGGGCAGCCCCAGCATTTT,CASSAGLGQPQHF
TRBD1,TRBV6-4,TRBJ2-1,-,TGTGCCAGCAGTATAGACAGGGACAATGAGCAGTTCTTC,CASSIDRDNEQFF
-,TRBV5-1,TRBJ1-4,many,TGCGCCAGCCGGGGGGGCCCAACTAATGAAAAACTGTTTTTT,CASRGGPTNEKLFF
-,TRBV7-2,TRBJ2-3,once,TGTGCCAGCAGCCGGCGGGCCGGCGGGCGACAAGATACGCAGTATTTT,CASSRRAGGRQDTQYF
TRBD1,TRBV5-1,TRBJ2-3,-,TGCGCCTCTCAACAGGGGCTCACAGATACGCAGTATTTT,CASQQGLTDTQYF
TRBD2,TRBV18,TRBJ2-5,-,TGTGCCAGCTCACCACCGGGCGGCAGGGAGGGTTCGAGGCAAGAGACCCAGTACTTC,CASSPPGGREGSRQETQYF